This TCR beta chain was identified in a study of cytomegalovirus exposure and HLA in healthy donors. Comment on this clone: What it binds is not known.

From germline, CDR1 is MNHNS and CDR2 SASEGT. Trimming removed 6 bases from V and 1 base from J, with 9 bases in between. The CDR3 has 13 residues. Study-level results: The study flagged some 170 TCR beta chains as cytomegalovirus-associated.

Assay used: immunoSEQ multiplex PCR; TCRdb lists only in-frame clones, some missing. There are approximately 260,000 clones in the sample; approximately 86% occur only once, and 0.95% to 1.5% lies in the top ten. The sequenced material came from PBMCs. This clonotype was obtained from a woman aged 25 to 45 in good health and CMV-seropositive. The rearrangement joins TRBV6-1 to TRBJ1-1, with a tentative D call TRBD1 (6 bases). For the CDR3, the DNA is TGTGCCAGCAGCCTGGACAGGAACACTGAAGCTTTCTTT. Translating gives CASSLDRNTEAFF.